Below are 32 T cell receptor beta chains sequenced from a single sample in a study of TET2 disruption in CD19-targeted CAR T cells. The table came from immunoSEQ multiplex PCR; TCRdb's copy has only in-frame clones and leaves some out. The sample has about 30,000 clones. No antigen is known for these receptors. Sample treatment: autologous CTL019 cells: CD19 CAR with 4-1BB and CD3 zeta domains. Sequences were derived from CD8- CAR+ T cells sorted from cultured blood T cells, sampled for CD19 CAR T cell therapy. This sample's subset: CD8-negative CAR-positive T cells from the infusion product. Every receptor here comes from a man between 65 and 85 years old with chronic lymphocytic leukemia.

Turning to this clone: The same CDR3 is also encoded by other DNA sequences in this sample. The CDR3 bases that were read are TGTGCCAGCAGCTTATATTCTAGCGGGGGGGCGACA. Encoded protein: CASSLYSSGGAT. The full CDR3 protein is CASSLYSSGGATAFF. This rearrangement joins TRBV7-9 to TRBJ1-1; D may be TRBD1 (6 bases). From the germline J gene comes the end of the CDR3, since the read stops 3 residues before it. Per germline, CDR1 SEHNR and CDR2 FQNEAQ (reference sequence). This CDR3 has 15 amino acids.

This clone is called medium-sized based on its frequency. The CDR3 end falls 3 residues outside the read, so it is completed with the germline J gene. The chain combines TRBV7-3 with TRBJ2-3, with 11 bases aligning to TRBD1. J gave up 4 bases and V 5 bases, and 5 bases lay outside the gene matches. CDR1 and CDR2 from the germline V gene are SGHTA and FQGTGA. The CDR3 contains 15 residues. This chain's CDR3 is CASSPGQGASDTQYF. CDR3 bases read: TGTGCCAGCAGCCCCGGACAGGGGGCCTCAGATACG.

In the case of this clone: The read gets to within 3 residues of the CDR3 end, and the germline J gene fills in the rest. This chain connects TRBV5-8 to TRBJ2-3, with a possible D match to TRBD1 (6 bases). V was clipped by 5 bases and J by 2 bases, with 15 bases between them. Germline V lookup: CDR1 SGHTS, CDR2 YDEGEE. CDR3 length: 15 residues. The CDR3 bases that were read are TGTGCCAGCAGACCCCGGGACACTCCCACAGATACG. Translating gives CASRPRDTPTDT. The complete CDR3 protein is CASRPRDTPTDTQYF.

On this clone itself: The CDR3 end falls 3 residues outside the read, so it is completed with the germline J gene. The chain uses TRBV19 and TRBJ1-4; D is possibly TRBD1 (6 bases). Trimming removed 7 bases from V and 1 base from J, with 10 bases in between. This CDR3 region has 14 residues. Per the germline V gene, CDR1 is LNHDA and CDR2 is SQIVND (reference sequence). The CDR3 bases that were read are TGTGCCAGTACCAAGGGACAAACTAATGAAAAA. Translated: CASTKGQTNEK. The full CDR3 sequence reads CASTKGQTNEKLFF.

A remark on this clone: Read sequence stops 3 residues before the CDR3 end, and the germline J gene provides the missing end. V is TRBV20-1 and J is TRBJ2-2; 9 positions agree with TRBD1. This CDR3 region has 15 residues. Germline CDR1 reads DFQATT; CDR2 reads SNEGSKA (reference sequence). CDR3 bases read: TGCAGTGCTAGAGAGACAGGGGGTCGCAATTCACCG. It specifies CSARETGGRNSP. The CDR3 in full is CSARETGGRNSPLFF.

In regard to this clone: The sequenced fragment ends 3 residues before the CDR3 boundary, so the rest is inferred from the germline J gene. The chain employs TRBV10-3 and TRBJ2-4; 12 nucleotides align to TRBD2. The CDR3 extends over 20 amino acids. Per germline, CDR1 ENHRY and CDR2 SYGVKD. CDR3 sequence: CAISESLPLAGGPGQETQYF. CDR3 DNA, as far as it was read: TGTGCCATCAGTGAGTCTCTTCCCCTAGCGGGGGGGCCGGGGCAAGAGACT.

Concerning this clone itself: The sequenced fragment ends 3 residues before the CDR3 boundary, so the rest is inferred from the germline J gene. The chain carries TRBV9 and TRBJ1-3, with D unresolved. The length of the CDR3 is 16 residues. Trimming cost V 0 bases and J 0 bases, with 10 bases left between them. The germline V gene has CDR1 SGDLS and CDR2 YYNGEE. The DNA read from the CDR3 is TGTGCCAGCAGCGTAGGTTCAGGAAACTCTGGAAACACC. It codes for CASSVGSGNSGNT. The entire CDR3 sequence reads CASSVGSGNSGNTIYF.

Points on this clone: The read ends 3 residues early relative to the CDR3; the germline J gene fills the gap. J is TRBJ2-5 and V is TRBV2; D possibly corresponds to TRBD2 (6 bases). The germline V gene encodes CDR1 SNHLY and CDR2 FYNNEI. The CDR3 totals 16 residues. The germline V and J ends were trimmed by 5 bases and 5 bases, with 21 bases remaining between them. The CDR3 reads CASSPSARGIGETQYF. The sequenced part of the CDR3 DNA is TGTGCCAGCAGTCCCTCGGCGCGGGGCATTGGGGAGACC. The whole variable domain, remainder taken from reference TRBV2 and TRBJ2-5, is EPEVTQTPSHQVTQMGQEVILRCVPISNHLYFYWYRQILGQKVEFLVSFYNNEISEKSEIFDDQFSVERPDGSNFTLKIRSTKLEDSAMYFCASSPSARGIGETQYFGPGTRLLVL.

Comments on this clone: Sequencing ends 3 residues short of the CDR3 end; the germline J gene provides the rest. V is TRBV11-3 and J is TRBJ2-2, with 7 bases identical to TRBD2. Germline V CDR1 and CDR2: SGHNT, YENEEA. This CDR3 comprises 14 residues. CDR3 sequence reads: CASSRGVGGEKLFF. Incomplete CDR3 DNA: TGTGCCAGCAGCCGGGGGGTGGGGGGAGAAAAG.

Remarks on this clone: The DNA ends 3 residues before the CDR3 does, and the rest of the CDR3 is filled in from the germline J gene. The genes are TRBV5-1 and TRBJ2-3, with D perhaps matching TRBD2 (5 bases). Germline V CDR1 and CDR2: SGHRS, YFSETQ. CDR3 size: 15 residues. Trimming removed 3 bases at V and 1 base at J, with 12 bases between. CDR3 sequence: CASSSHSGGTDTQYF. CDR3 DNA (partial): TGCGCCAGCAGCTCCCACAGCGGCGGCACAGATACG.

With respect to this clone: Read sequence stops 3 residues before the CDR3 end, and the germline J gene provides the missing end. The chain couples TRBV7-8 to TRBJ1-2; D might be TRBD1 (5 bases). This CDR3 has 16 residues. Germline CDR1 is SGHVS and CDR2 is FQNEAQ. Incomplete CDR3 DNA: TGTGCCAGCAGCTTAGGGCGGGGGGGGTCCTACAATGAC. Its protein product is CASSLGRGGSYND. The whole CDR3 protein reads CASSLGRGGSYNDYTF.

Remarks on this clone: The read ends 3 residues before the CDR3 terminus; that terminus is restored from the germline J gene. This chain links TRBV7-3 with TRBJ2-4; 8 nucleotides line up with TRBD1. CDR3 length equals 13 residues. Germline V gene lookup returns CDR1 SGHTA and CDR2 FQGTGA. This chain's CDR3 is CASSPGGNYGQYF. Partial CDR3 DNA: TGTGCCAGCAGCCCAGGGGGCAACTATGGT.

A note on this clone: The read ends 3 residues early relative to the CDR3; the germline J gene fills the gap. The chain has TRBV18 and TRBJ2-7; D possibly corresponds to TRBD2 (5 bases). Germline V lookup: CDR1 KGHSH, CDR2 LQKENI. With 0 bases removed from V and 5 bases from J, the gap between germline ends came to 26 bases. This CDR3 comprises 19 residues. CDR3 amino acids: CASSPPAFSESSLAHEQYF. CDR3 DNA, as far as it was read: TGTGCCAGCTCACCACCGGCCTTTAGCGAATCCTCTCTGGCCCACGAG.

About this clone: The sequence runs out 3 residues before the end of the CDR3; the remainder is reconstructed from the germline J gene. This sequence joins TRBV19 and TRBJ1-5, with 8 bases aligning to TRBD1. The germline gives CDR1 LNHDA, CDR2 SQIVND (reference sequence). With 6 bases clipped from V and 7 bases from J, the junction kept 5 bases outside the gene matches. CDR3 length equals 13 residues. The CDR3 sequence is CASSSHRGQPQHF. The sequenced CDR3 bases are TGTGCCAGTAGCTCACACAGGGGGCAGCCC.

About this clone: With the read ending 3 residues before the CDR3 end, the germline J gene is used to fill in that end. This rearrangement joins TRBV7-6 to TRBJ1-2, with D perhaps matching TRBD1 (6 bases). Germline lookup yields CDR1 SGHVS and CDR2 FNYEAQ. The CDR3 covers 15 residues. CDR3 sequence reads: CASSLLSGAGNDYTF. The CDR3 bases that were read are TGTGCCAGCAGCTTACTTTCAGGGGCTGGCAATGAC. Full variable domain (rest looked up from reference TRBV7-6 and TRBJ1-2): GAGVSQSPRYKVTKRGQDVALRCDPISGHVSLYWYRQALGQGPEFLTYFNYEAQQDKSGLPNDRFSAERPEGSISTLTIQRTEQRDSAMYRCASSLLSGAGNDYTFGSGTRLTVV.

Turning to this clone: The CDR3 end lies 3 residues beyond the end of the read and is filled in from the germline J gene. The V and J genes are TRBV20-1 and TRBJ1-6; TRBD1 agrees at 7 bases. Germline CDR1 reads DFQATT; CDR2 reads SNEGSKA (reference sequence). The J segment lost 9 bases and the V segment lost 0 bases, leaving 8 bases of the junction unmatched. The CDR3 runs 15 residues. CDR3 in amino acids: CSARDRQGEGSPLHF. CDR3 bases read: TGCAGTGCTAGAGACCGACAGGGTGAGGGTTCACCC.

A note on this clone: The DNA ends 3 residues before the CDR3 does, and the rest of the CDR3 is filled in from the germline J gene. V and J are TRBV20-1 and TRBJ2-7, with D perhaps TRBD1 (6 bases). With 1 base removed from V and 2 bases from J, the gap between germline ends came to 15 bases. The CDR3 runs 15 residues. CDR1 is DFQATT, CDR2 SNEGSKA, per germline (reference sequence). The sequenced part of the CDR3 DNA is TGCAGTGCTAGAGCTGGAGACAGGAGAACCTACGAG. Its protein is CSARAGDRRTYE. The complete CDR3 reads CSARAGDRRTYEQYF.

Worth noting for this clone: From the germline J gene comes the end of the CDR3, since the read stops 3 residues before it. The chain links TRBV5-1 to TRBJ2-4, with a possible D match to TRBD2 (5 bases). Germline CDR1 is SGHRS and CDR2 is YFSETQ. The CDR3 is 15 residues long. CDR3 sequence: CASSPGSATQETQYF. CDR3 bases read: TGCGCCAGCAGCCCGGGGAGTGCGACCCAAGAGACT.

In the case of this clone: The CDR3 goes on 3 residues after the read ends, and that part is filled in from the germline J gene. The chain has TRBV4-2 and TRBJ2-1; 9 bases line up with TRBD2. This CDR3 has 18 residues. Germline V gene sequence: CDR1 LGHNA, CDR2 YNFKEQ. J was trimmed by 4 bases and V by 1 base; bases with no gene match: 11. Here the CDR3 reads CASSQGAGPSGVYNEQFF. CDR3 DNA, as far as it was read: TGTGCCAGCAGCCAAGGGGCGGGCCCTAGCGGGGTTTACAATGAG.

About this clone: Read sequence stops 3 residues before the CDR3 end, and the germline J gene provides the missing end. The chain employs TRBV18 and TRBJ1-2, with no clear D. Germline CDR1 reads KGHSH; CDR2 reads LQKENI. CDR3 length: 14 amino acids. CDR3 region: CASSPFGSYNDYTF. The sequenced part of the CDR3 DNA is TGTGCCAGCTCACCTTTCGGGTCCTACAATGAC.

The part of the CDR3 DNA that was read is TGCAGTGCTAGAGACCCGGATCTAGCAAAGTCTAAAGAGACT. Translation: CSARDPDLAKSKET. The whole CDR3 region reads CSARDPDLAKSKETQYF. The genes are TRBV20-1 and TRBJ2-4; tentative D call: TRBD2 (5 bases). The read ends 3 residues shy of where the CDR3 ends; the end is completed using the germline J gene. The CDR3 spans 17 residues. Germline V CDR1 and CDR2: DFQATT, SNEGSKA (reference sequence).

With regard to this clone: The read finishes 3 residues shy of the CDR3 end, and the germline J gene is used to complete it. The V gene is TRBV20-1, the J gene TRBJ2-7; tentative D call: TRBD1 (5 bases). The germline V gene has CDR1 DFQATT and CDR2 SNEGSKA (reference sequence). This CDR3 is built from 13 residues. The V gene lost 6 bases and the J gene lost 0 bases, with 12 bases spanning the gap. This CDR3 reads CSASRQGSYEQYF. The CDR3 DNA, read in part, is TGCAGTGCCTCAAGGCAGGGCTCCTACGAG.

Of note for this clone: The CDR3 goes on 3 residues after the read ends, and that part is filled in from the germline J gene. The J gene is TRBJ2-1, the V gene TRBV7-8, with 11 nucleotides matching TRBD2. J was trimmed by 4 bases and V by 5 bases; bases with no gene match: 4. The CDR3 has 15 amino acids. Per germline, CDR1 SGHVS and CDR2 FQNEAQ. The CDR3 sequence: CASSVSGGAYNEQFF. Partial CDR3 DNA: TGTGCCAGCAGCGTTAGCGGGGGGGCGTACAATGAG.

Notes on this clone: Sequencing ends 3 residues short of the CDR3 end; the germline J gene provides the rest. Other DNA variants within this sample encode the same CDR3. The J gene is TRBJ1-2, the V gene TRBV12-3 or TRBV12-4, with 7 nucleotides matching TRBD1. CDR3 length: 12 residues. The sequenced part of the CDR3 DNA is TGTGCCAGCAACTTGGGACAGAGCGGT. Amino acids: CASNLGQSG. The whole CDR3 sequence reads CASNLGQSGYTF.

A word on this clone: The junction and the germline gene differ at one end; a read error may be behind it. The CDR3 end is not reached by the read, which stops 3 residues before it; the germline J gene fills it in. The same CDR3 is also encoded by other DNA sequences in this sample. V gene TRBV18 combines with J gene TRBJ1-2; possibly TRBD1 for D (5 bases). The CDR3 runs to 13 residues. Germline CDR1 reads KGHSH; CDR2 reads LQKENI. CDR3 in amino acids: CASSPGRDYGYTF. Incomplete CDR3 DNA: TGTGCCAGCTCACCCGGCAGGGACTATGGA.

Remarks on this clone: One end of the junction varies from germline; a read error may be responsible. The read comes to an end 3 residues before the CDR3 does, leaving the germline J gene to fill in the end. Other DNA variants within this sample encode the same CDR3. The chain employs TRBV19 and TRBJ1-2; 10 bases agree with TRBD1. Germline lookup yields CDR1 LNHDA and CDR2 SQIVND (reference sequence). CDR3 size: 16 residues. CDR3 DNA, as far as it was read: TGTGCCAGTAGTATACACCCGGGACAGGGGAATTATGGT. Protein product: CASSIHPGQGNYG. The CDR3, in full, reads CASSIHPGQGNYGYTF.

As for this clone: The read gets to within 3 residues of the CDR3 end, and the germline J gene fills in the rest. The chain carries TRBV23-1 and TRBJ2-7; 9 bases are a match to TRBD1. TRBV23-1 is sorted into the ORF group, with uncertain function. The CDR3 covers 15 residues. Trimming took 2 bases from V and 5 from J; bases not matched to a gene: 7. The CDR3 loop is CASSQRTGDSHEQYF. The sequenced CDR3 bases are TGCGCCAGCAGTCAACGGACAGGGGATAGCCACGAG.

The DNA read from the CDR3 is TGCAGTGCTCAAGACAGTTTCCAAGAGACT. It encodes CSAQDSFQET. The full CDR3 protein is CSAQDSFQETQYF. The chain is built from TRBV20-1 and TRBJ2-4; D may be TRBD1 (5 bases). The read stops 3 residues short of the end of the CDR3; the missing end is completed from the germline J gene. The germline gives CDR1 DFQATT, CDR2 SNEGSKA (reference sequence). This CDR3 has 13 amino acids.

Regarding this clone: The read stops 3 residues short of the end of the CDR3; the missing end is completed from the germline J gene. The chain links TRBV7-7 to TRBJ2-5, with 7 bases fitting TRBD1. The CDR3 loop spans 14 amino acids. Trimming cost V 4 bases and J 5 bases; bases outside gene matches: 7. CDR1 is SSHAT and CDR2 is FNYEAQ in the germline V gene (reference sequence). Incomplete CDR3 DNA: TGTGCCAGCAGCTCGACAGGGAAGGTCGAGACC. Protein: CASSSTGKVET. The CDR3, in full, reads CASSSTGKVETQYF.

Concerning this clone itself: The read is 3 residues too short to cover the CDR3 end, so that end is filled in from the germline J gene. The rearrangement joins TRBV2 to TRBJ1-1, with TRBD1 matching 10 bases. The CDR3 runs 14 residues. CDR1 is SNHLY and CDR2 is FYNNEI in the germline V gene. V was clipped by 6 bases and J by 1 base; unmatched bases: 2. The CDR3 sequence is CASRTGGGNTEAFF. The sequenced CDR3 bases are TGTGCCAGCAGGACAGGGGGCGGGAACACTGAA.

For this clone: The read gets to within 3 residues of the CDR3 end, and the germline J gene fills in the rest. The chain is built from TRBV5-8 and TRBJ1-2; D is possibly TRBD1 (6 bases). The CDR3 is made up of 14 amino acids. V lost 0 bases and J 4 bases, leaving 10 bases between the germline ends. CDR1 SGHTS and CDR2 YDEGEE come from the germline V gene. CDR3 residues: CASSLGDTGYGYTF. The sequenced CDR3 bases are TGTGCCAGCAGCTTGGGGGACACAGGCTATGGC.

A note on this clone: The missing CDR3 end, 3 residues past where the read stops, is filled in from the germline J gene. This rearrangement joins TRBV6-1 to TRBJ2-5; D is unclear. The germline V gene has CDR1 MNHNS and CDR2 SASEGT. This CDR3 region has 12 residues. V lost 4 bases, J lost 1 base, and 4 bases lay in between. The CDR3 protein is CASSVVQETQYF. CDR3 DNA, as far as it was read: TGTGCCAGCAGTGTCGTCCAAGAGACC.